This T cell receptor beta chain came from a study of T cell repertoires in cytomegalovirus infection (dated by TCRdb to the late 2010s). The study in broad terms: The HLA type of each donor mattered for the analysis, because public TCR beta signatures pointed to carriage of CMV infection along with the matching HLA type. Study-wide findings and limitations: In both this cohort and an independent cohort of a few hundred donors, the cumulative frequency of public TCR beta family members distinguished carriers of CMV infection plus the relevant HLA type. The ex vivo response was dominated by HLA-C-restricted CMV-specific TCR beta clonotypes, which also provided the single most frequent clonotype in two of eight donors.

About this clonotype itself: Its antigen remains undetermined. The input lacks base qualities; no much larger clone sits a single base away.

Measured from the cysteine to the phenylalanine, the CDR3 is 13 residues long. The only DNA kept is the CDR3, 39 bases in frame from the first base. V gives up 2 bases and J gives up 8 bases, and the segment between their germline ends measures 10 bases. The germline V gene yields ENHRY for CDR1 and SYGVKD for CDR2. Sequencing used an Illumina HiSeq 1500. The public reads were reanalyzed by TCRdb: fastp trimming at Q25, MiXCR alignment, in-frame beta chains only. Every entry covers one CDR3 protein and lists the most common genes and DNA from its rows. For this sample there are some 320,000 distinct CDR3 sequences; more than 8% appear just once. Over 3.5% of the sample is taken by the ten largest.

This sequence was found in a human donor in good health (CMV status not recorded). Some clones in this sample may be carry-over from other donors' samples. The sample comprised PBMCs. The chain employs TRBV10-3 and TRBJ2-1, with the D segment identity uncertain. CDR3 sequence: CAISERITDEQFF. The sequenced DNA: TGTGCCATCAGTGAGCGGATCACGGATGAGCAGTTCTTC.